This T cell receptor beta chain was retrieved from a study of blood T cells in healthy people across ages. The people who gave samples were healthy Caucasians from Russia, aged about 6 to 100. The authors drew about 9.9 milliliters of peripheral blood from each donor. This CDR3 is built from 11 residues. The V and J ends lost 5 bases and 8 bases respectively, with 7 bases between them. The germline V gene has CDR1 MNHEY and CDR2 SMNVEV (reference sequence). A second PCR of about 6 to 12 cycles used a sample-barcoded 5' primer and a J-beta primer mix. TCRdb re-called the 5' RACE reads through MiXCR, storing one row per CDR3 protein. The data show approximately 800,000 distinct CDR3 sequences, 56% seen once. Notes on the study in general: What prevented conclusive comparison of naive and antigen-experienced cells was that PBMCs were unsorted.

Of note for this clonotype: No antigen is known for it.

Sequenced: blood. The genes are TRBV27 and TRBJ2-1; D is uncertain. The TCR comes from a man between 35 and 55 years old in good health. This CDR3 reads CASSRSDEQFF. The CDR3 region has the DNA TGTGCCAGCAGTAGATCGGATGAGCAGTTCTTC.